The 21 T cell receptor beta chains below come from one sample, sequenced in a study of cytomegalovirus exposure and HLA in healthy donors. The PCR made use of 60 Vbeta and 13 Jbeta primers. Profiled with immunoSEQ multiplex PCR; TCRdb holds only in-frame clones, not every one. The sample yields over 150,000 clones, roughly 80% seen once. Sample: PBMCs. These receptors were collected from a male donor in good health and CMV-seronegative.

This clone was seen only a few times. The chain recombines TRBV6-6 with TRBJ2-3; tentative D call: TRBD1 (5 bases). V was pared by 7 bases and J by 2 bases, with 16 bases between. The CDR3 is 15 amino acids. The germline gives CDR1 MNHNY, CDR2 SVGAGI (reference sequence). This CDR3 is CASTKGVWATDTQYF. The DNA for the CDR3 is TGTGCCAGCACCAAAGGGGTTTGGGCCACAGATACGCAGTATTTT.

This chain joins TRBV7-9 and TRBJ1-4; 12 bases agree with TRBD1. Trimming cost V 3 bases and J 6 bases; bases outside gene matches: 2. Germline values: CDR1 SEHNR, CDR2 FQNEAQ (reference sequence). The length of the CDR3 is 15 residues. The CDR3 reads CASSFRDRGHEKLFF. The CDR3, as DNA: TGTGCCAGCAGCTTCCGGGACAGGGGGCATGAAAAACTGTTTTTT. The full variable domain, its missing parts supplied by reference TRBV7-9 and TRBJ1-4, is DTGVSQNPRHKITKRGQNVTFRCDPISEHNRLYWYRQTLGQGPEFLTYFQNEAQLEKSRLLSDRFSAERPKGSFSTLEIQRTEQGDSAMYLCASSFRDRGHEKLFFGSGTQLSVL.

V gene TRBV19 combines with J gene TRBJ2-5; 9 bases fit TRBD1. The CDR3 sequence is 15 residues long. From germline, CDR1 is LNHDA and CDR2 SQIVND (reference sequence). J was trimmed by 5 bases and V by 7 bases; bases with no gene match: 11. The CDR3 coding sequence is TGTGCCAGTAAGACCCTAACAGGGGGCGCGGAGACCCAGTACTTC. Protein sequence: CASKTLTGGAETQYF.

The chain carries TRBV21-1 and TRBJ2-1; TRBD2 is taken as the D call from the table, unchecked against the DNA. TRBV21-1 is flagged as a pseudogene. CDR3 length: 15 residues. The DNA of the CDR3 is TGTGCCAGCACTTTACGGGGGGGACAAACCAATGAGCAGTTCTTC. Its protein is CASTLRGGQTNEQFF.

This rearrangement joins TRBV19 to TRBJ1-2, with 7 nucleotides matching TRBD1. The CDR3 has 14 residues. CDR1 LNHDA and CDR2 SQIVND come from the germline V gene (reference sequence). Trimming took 2 bases from V and 5 from J; bases not matched to a gene: 5. The CDR3 is CASSIPGQKYGYTF. Here the CDR3 DNA reads TGTGCCAGTAGTATACCGGGACAGAAGTATGGCTACACCTTC. The whole variable domain, filled in from reference TRBV19 and TRBJ1-2, reads DGGITQSPKYLFRKEGQNVTLSCEQNLNHDAMYWYRQDPGQGLRLIYYSQIVNDFQKGDIAEGYSVSREKKESFPLTVTSAQKNPTAFYLCASSIPGQKYGYTFGSGTRLTVV.

The chain recombines TRBV27 with TRBJ2-1, with a weak D call TRBD1 (6 bases). CDR1 is MNHEY, CDR2 SMNVEV, per germline (reference sequence). Between the trimmed V and J ends, which lost 7 bases and 2 bases, there was a span of 12 bases. The CDR3 totals 14 residues. The CDR3 loop is CASKPDSTYNEQFF. CDR3 DNA: TGTGCCAGCAAACCGGACAGTACCTACAATGAGCAGTTCTTC.

This rearrangement joins TRBV6-5 to TRBJ2-7; 10 bases line up with TRBD2. V shed 0 bases and J 9 bases; nucleotides not matched to a gene: 11. The germline V gene has CDR1 MNHEY and CDR2 SVGAGI. CDR3 size: 16 residues. CDR3 sequence: CASSYSATASGRGQYF. The CDR3 DNA is TGTGCCAGCAGTTACTCGGCCACTGCTAGCGGGAGAGGGCAGTACTTC.

This clone was observed a handful of times. This sequence joins TRBV9 and TRBJ2-3; 9 bases line up with TRBD2. CDR1 is SGDLS, CDR2 YYNGEE, per germline. CDR3 length: 15 amino acids. Trimming cost V 0 bases and J 1 base; bases outside gene matches: 0. CDR3 residues: CASSVVAGGTDTQYF. In DNA form, the CDR3 reads TGTGCCAGCAGCGTAGTAGCGGGAGGCACAGATACGCAGTATTTT.

The chain recombines TRBV5-1 with TRBJ1-2; 9 positions match TRBD1. Looked up from germline, CDR1 is SGHRS and CDR2 is YFSETQ. V dropped 2 bases and J dropped 8; count of bases not matched to a gene: 10. The CDR3 totals 15 residues. As DNA, the CDR3 is TGCGCCAGCAGCTTAGGGGACAGGGAGATAGGCGGCTACACCTTC. Protein product: CASSLGDREIGGYTF. Complete variable domain (other parts from reference TRBV5-1 and TRBJ1-2): KAGVTQTPRYLIKTRGQQVTLSCSPISGHRSVSWYQQTPGQGLQFLFEYFSETQRNKGNFPGRFSGRQFSNSRSEMNVSTLELGDSALYLCASSLGDREIGGYTFGSGTRLTVV.

V is TRBV4-3 and J is TRBJ2-1; a possible D gene is TRBD1 (6 bases). The CDR3 sequence is 14 residues long. Trimming left V 1 base short and J 5 bases short, with 9 bases between. Germline loops: CDR1 LGHNA, CDR2 YSLEER. CDR3 coding DNA: TGCGCCAGCAGCCAAGGGACAGTAAACAATGAGCAGTTCTTC. This gives the protein CASSQGTVNNEQFF.

This chain joins TRBV14 and TRBJ2-5; D is unclear. Trimming cost V 2 bases and J 4 bases, with 8 bases left between them. Per the germline V gene, CDR1 is SGHDN and CDR2 is FVKESK. This CDR3 is built from 13 residues. The CDR3 loop reads CASSQKQRETQYF. In DNA form, the CDR3 reads TGTGCCAGCAGCCAAAAACAGAGAGAGACCCAGTACTTC.

The rearrangement uses TRBV7-3 and TRBJ1-2, with D perhaps matching TRBD1 (5 bases). The germline gives CDR1 SGHTA, CDR2 FQGTGA. V dropped 4 bases and J dropped 2 bases, with 11 bases sitting between them. The CDR3 runs 14 residues. The CDR3 bases are TGTGCCAGCAGCTCCCGAACAGGAAACTATGGCTACACCTTC. Protein: CASSSRTGNYGYTF.

The chain links TRBV5-4 to TRBJ2-1; D not resolved. Trimming removed 4 bases at V and 5 bases at J, with 7 bases between. Germline values: CDR1 SGHNT, CDR2 YYREEE (reference sequence). The CDR3 covers 12 residues. DNA of the CDR3: TGTGCCAGCAGCCCCTTCGACAATGAGCAGTTCTTC. This encodes CASSPFDNEQFF. Based on the CDR3 plus reference TRBV5-4 and TRBJ2-1, the full variable domain is ETGVTQSPTHLIKTRGQQVTLRCSSQSGHNTVSWYQQALGQGPQFIFQYYREEENGRGNFPPRFSGLQFPNYSSELNVNALELDDSALYLCASSPFDNEQFFGPGTRLTVL.

The chain carries TRBV18 and TRBJ2-1; 11 bases fit TRBD2. The trim removed 3 bases at V and 10 bases at J, leaving 8 bases unmatched. Per the germline V gene, CDR1 is KGHSH and CDR2 is LQKENI. The length of the CDR3 is 15 residues. In nucleotides, the CDR3 is TGTGCCAGCTCACCTGCTAGCGGGAGGCAGGGGGAGCAGTTCTTC. Translating gives CASSPASGRQGEQFF.

The V gene is TRBV6-1, the J gene TRBJ2-3; TRBD2 is a possible D gene (5 bases). CDR1 is MNHNS and CDR2 is SASEGT in the germline V gene. Trimming shortened V by 6 bases and J by 2 bases, and 12 bases separated the two germline ends. CDR3 length: 14 residues. The CDR3: CASSEGRDTDTQYF. The CDR3 bases are TGTGCCAGCAGCGAGGGTAGGGACACAGATACGCAGTATTTT.

The chain has TRBV6-1 and TRBJ1-5; 8 bases match TRBD1. V trimming: 6 bases; J trimming: 2 bases; junction bases outside the gene matches: 3. This CDR3 has 14 residues. In germline, CDR1 is MNHNS, CDR2 SASEGT. The CDR3 here is CASRRTGRNQPQHF. The CDR3 DNA reads TGTGCCAGCAGACGGACAGGGCGCAATCAGCCCCAGCATTTT.

Written as DNA, the CDR3 is TGTGCCAGCAGCTTGTCCAGGGTCTCCGGCTACACCTTC. It specifies CASSLSRVSGYTF. V and J are TRBV5-8 and TRBJ1-2; D is possibly TRBD1 (5 bases). Trimming removed 1 base from V and 8 bases from J, with 12 bases in between. This CDR3 spans 13 amino acids. CDR1 and CDR2 (germline): SGHTS, YDEGEE.

The chain links TRBV7-3 to TRBJ2-7; 7 bases align to TRBD1. This CDR3 is 15 amino acids long. The junction had 7 bases not matched to a gene; V was cut back by 0 bases and J by 5 bases. Germline lookup yields CDR1 SGHTA and CDR2 FQGTGA. The CDR3 bases are TGTGCCAGCAGCTTAACTCCAGGGGGACGGGACGAGCAGTACTTC. Its protein product is CASSLTPGGRDEQYF.

The chain links TRBV7-3 to TRBJ2-7; the match to TRBD1 covers 8 bases. The V gene end was trimmed by 8 bases and the J gene end by 6 bases; junction bases not matched to a gene: 15. The germline gives CDR1 SGHTA, CDR2 FQGTGA. CDR3 size: 15 residues. CDR3 nucleotide sequence: TGTGCCAGCTCACAGGGAGGACAGGGTGATCGCGAGCAGTACTTC. It encodes CASSQGGQGDREQYF.

V usage is TRBV7-2 and J usage is TRBJ2-7; TRBD2 matches at 10 bases. CDR3 size: 14 residues. V gave up 7 bases and J gave up 5 bases; unmatched junction bases: 8. Germline-derived CDR1 and CDR2 are SGHTA and FQGNSA. The CDR3 sequence: CASTLGLAYHEQYF. The CDR3 DNA reads TGTGCCAGCACCCTGGGACTAGCGTACCACGAGCAGTACTTC.

The chain carries TRBV2 and TRBJ2-1; TRBD1 agrees at 9 bases. V gave up 4 bases and J gave up 7 bases; unmatched junction bases: 5. The CDR3 is 14 residues long. CDR1 and CDR2 (germline): SNHLY, FYNNEI. The chain's CDR3 is CASSGTGVWNEQFF. CDR3 in DNA: TGTGCCAGCAGTGGGACAGGGGTCTGGAATGAGCAGTTCTTC. Together with reference TRBV2 and TRBJ2-1, the CDR3 gives the full variable domain: EPEVTQTPSHQVTQMGQEVILRCVPISNHLYFYWYRQILGQKVEFLVSFYNNEISEKSEIFDDQFSVERPDGSNFTLKIRSTKLEDSAMYFCASSGTGVWNEQFFGPGTRLTVL.